This passage covers 18 T cell receptor beta chains from one sample sequenced in a study of radiotherapy plus CTLA-4 blockade in lung cancer. The table came from immunoSEQ multiplex PCR; TCRdb's copy has only in-frame clones and leaves some out. In the table there are about 93,000 clones, about 91% of which are singletons. The sequencing here drew on peripheral blood, taken from a patient treated with radiotherapy plus ipilimumab. These receptors all come from a human donor with non-small cell lung cancer that progressed on radiotherapy plus ipilimumab.

The rearrangement uses TRBV7-9 and TRBJ2-1; 7 nucleotides align to TRBD1. The CDR3 totals 16 residues. Germline V gene sequence: CDR1 SEHNR, CDR2 FQNEAQ (reference sequence). J gave up 3 bases and V 4 bases, and 9 bases lay outside the gene matches. CDR3 in DNA: TGTGCCAGCAGCTCCACAGGGGAATCCGTCTACAATGAGCAGTTCTTC. Protein product: CASSSTGESVYNEQFF.

The count of this clone is one. The rearrangement links TRBV29-1 to TRBJ2-1; a weak D match, TRBD2 (6 bases). This CDR3 contains 14 residues. V gave up 4 bases and J gave up 7 bases, with 17 bases separating them. Germline CDR1 is SQVTM and CDR2 is ANQGSEA. DNA of the CDR3: TGCAGCGTTGTCGGGGGAGTTAGGGTGAATGAGCAGTTCTTC. This codes for CSVVGGVRVNEQFF.

This chain links TRBV20-1 with TRBJ2-1, with D unresolved. CDR1 is DFQATT and CDR2 is SNEGSKA in the germline V gene (reference sequence). CDR3 length: 11 residues. Trimming shortened V by 5 bases and J by 10 bases, and 12 bases separated the two germline ends. The chain's CDR3 is CSALSFEEQFF. In DNA form, the CDR3 reads TGCAGTGCTCTTAGCTTCGAAGAGCAGTTCTTC.

The V and J genes are TRBV7-9 and TRBJ1-2; TRBD1 aligns across 7 bases. This CDR3 has 15 residues. The junction had 10 bases not matched to a gene; V was cut back by 7 bases and J by 2 bases. Germline V gene sequence: CDR1 SEHNR, CDR2 FQNEAQ (reference sequence). This chain's CDR3 is CASTDRDSVNYGYTF. In DNA, the CDR3 is TGTGCCAGCACCGACCGGGACAGTGTAAACTATGGCTACACCTTC.

The chain couples TRBV7-8 to TRBJ2-2; 12 positions agree with TRBD2. With 4 bases clipped from V and 6 bases from J, the junction kept 6 bases outside the gene matches. Germline V CDR1 and CDR2: SGHVS, FQNEAQ. CDR3 length equals 16 residues. This CDR3 is CASSSRLAGVPGELFF. For the CDR3, the DNA is TGTGCCAGCAGCTCCCGACTAGCGGGAGTTCCCGGGGAGCTGTTTTTT.

In its sample, this clone was seen a few times. Here the CDR3 DNA reads TGTGCCAGCTCACCAGGTGGCACCGGACGGGGCTACACCTTC. The encoded protein is CASSPGGTGRGYTF. The V gene is TRBV18, the J gene TRBJ1-2, with D hard to call. The CDR3 contains 14 residues. V lost 2 bases and J 8 bases, leaving 15 bases between the germline ends. Germline-derived CDR1 and CDR2 are KGHSH and LQKENI.

This clone occurred a few times. CDR3 nucleotides: TGTGCCAGCTCACTAGACTACTACGAGCAGTACTTC. Its protein product is CASSLDYYEQYF. The chain recombines TRBV18 with TRBJ2-7, with D maybe TRBD2 (5 bases). The length of the CDR3 is 12 residues. The germline CDR1 and CDR2 sequences are KGHSH and LQKENI. Trimming stripped 4 bases from V and 3 bases from J, with 7 bases between.

This chain links TRBV27 with TRBJ1-1; 7 positions agree with TRBD1. Losses at the gene ends were 6 bases for V and 1 base for J; bases not matched to a gene: 5. The CDR3 extends over 14 amino acids. Germline V gene lookup returns CDR1 MNHEY and CDR2 SMNVEV (reference sequence). CDR3 loop: CASRAGTANTEAFF. CDR3 sequence (DNA): TGTGCCAGCAGAGCCGGGACAGCGAACACTGAAGCTTTCTTT.

This clone was counted between two and nine times. The V gene is TRBV6-4, the J gene TRBJ2-7; D gene uncertain. The CDR3 loop spans 12 amino acids. V lost 2 bases to trimming and J lost 7 bases, with 9 bases between them. Per the germline V gene, CDR1 is MRHNA and CDR2 is SNTAGT. The DNA of the CDR3 is TGTGCCAGCAGTGACATAGGAGTGGAGCAGTACTTC. Translated, it gives CASSDIGVEQYF.

V is TRBV6-4 and J is TRBJ1-1; D is unresolved. In germline, CDR1 is MRHNA, CDR2 SNTAGT. Trimming left V 7 bases short and J 3 bases short, with 18 bases between. The CDR3 runs to 15 residues. The CDR3 DNA follows: TGTGCCAGCAAAGGTTATAGCTGTGCGGACACTGAAGCTTTCTTT. It codes for CASKGYSCADTEAFF.

In nucleotides, the CDR3 is TGTGCCAGCTCACCGGGACTAGCGGGAGATCTGGGTTACGAGCAGTACTTC. This gives the protein CASSPGLAGDLGYEQYF. The chain uses TRBV18 and TRBJ2-7; TRBD2 agrees at 14 bases. This CDR3 is built from 17 residues. CDR1 and CDR2 (germline): KGHSH, LQKENI. V trimming: 3 bases; J trimming: 4 bases; junction bases outside the gene matches: 8. Full variable domain (rest looked up from reference TRBV18 and TRBJ2-7): NAGVMQNPRHLVRRRGQEARLRCSPMKGHSHVYWYRQLPEEGLKFMVYLQKENIIDESGMPKERFSAEFPKEGPSILRIQQVVRGDSAAYFCASSPGLAGDLGYEQYFGPGTRLTVT.

The chain recombines TRBV5-4 with TRBJ1-1; D is perhaps TRBD1 (6 bases). In germline, CDR1 is SGHNT, CDR2 YYREEE (reference sequence). The V end lost 0 bases, the J end lost 6 bases, and 12 bases lay between the germline ends. The CDR3 is made up of 14 amino acids. CDR3 region: CASSLVSRGAEAFF. The DNA of the CDR3 is TGTGCCAGCAGCTTGGTTTCCAGGGGCGCTGAAGCTTTCTTT.

V gene TRBV6-1 combines with J gene TRBJ1-2; D unclear. This CDR3 is 15 amino acids long. Trimming pared 8 bases from V and 0 bases from J, leaving 16 bases between. The germline gives CDR1 MNHNS, CDR2 SASEGT. The CDR3 coding sequence is TGTGCCAGCTGTAACCCATCATCCGCTAACTATGGCTACACCTTC. Protein sequence: CASCNPSSANYGYTF.

This chain's CDR3 is CASSLTGGGEKLFF. CDR3 nucleotide sequence: TGTGCCAGCAGCTTGACAGGGGGCGGTGAAAAACTGTTTTTT. This sequence joins TRBV11-2 and TRBJ1-4; 10 bases are a match to TRBD1. V gave up 3 bases and J gave up 7 bases; unmatched junction bases: 2. CDR1 is SGHAT, CDR2 FQNNGV, per germline. The CDR3 runs 14 residues.

The chain links TRBV14 to TRBJ1-2; D unclear. The CDR3 is 15 amino acids. Looked up from germline, CDR1 is SGHDN and CDR2 is FVKESK. V lost 1 base to trimming and J lost 4 bases, with 13 bases between them. CDR3 residues: CASSQGGSGGYGYTF. DNA for the CDR3: TGTGCCAGCAGCCAAGGGGGATCAGGAGGCTATGGCTACACCTTC.

V gene TRBV18 combines with J gene TRBJ2-7, with 9 bases identical to TRBD1. The CDR3 extends over 15 amino acids. Germline trimming cut 3 bases from V and 4 bases from J; bases unmatched to any gene: 7. Germline CDR1 reads KGHSH; CDR2 reads LQKENI. The CDR3 nucleotides read TGTGCCAGCTCACCCTACACCGGGACAGGGTACGAGCAGTACTTC. Translating it yields CASSPYTGTGYEQYF.

The chain carries TRBV9 and TRBJ2-7; 8 bases map to TRBD1. With 2 bases clipped from V and 6 bases from J, the junction kept 7 bases outside the gene matches. The CDR3 length is 14 residues. CDR1 and CDR2 (germline): SGDLS, YYNGEE. As DNA, the CDR3 is TGTGCCAGCAGCGTGTCGGGACAGGAGGGCGAGCAGTACTTC. Its translation: CASSVSGQEGEQYF.

This rearrangement joins TRBV12-5 to TRBJ2-7; TRBD1 agrees at 8 bases. CDR1 and CDR2 (germline): LGHNT, FRNRAP. The CDR3 runs to 15 residues. V lost 6 bases, J lost 5 bases, and 12 bases stayed unmatched. CDR3 loop: CASGRDRNPANEQYF. In DNA, the CDR3 is TGTGCTAGTGGCCGGGACAGGAACCCAGCCAACGAGCAGTACTTC.